The rows below give T cell receptor beta chains drawn from one sample of a study of CDR3 diversity in severe acne. From the PCR reads, TCRdb called clonotypes with MiXCR, one entry per CDR3 protein. This sample has around 94,000 distinct CDR3 sequences; 51% occur once, and the top ten carry 9.5% to 15%. Sequenced: blood. The receptors originated from a male donor with acne. The CDR3 runs from the conserved cysteine through the conserved F or W. Fields, in order: V gene, J gene, clone size, D gene, CDR3 DNA, CDR3 protein. D genes are given only for firm matches. Expanded clones get a size class; other rows say once, few or many, or leave the size out.

V: TRBV25-1
J: TRBJ1-5
size: -
D: TRBD1
DNA: TGTGCCAGCAGTGAATTAGCAACAGGGGGCGGGAGTAGCAATCAGCCCCAGCATTTT
CDR3: CASSELATGGGSSNQPQHF

V: TRBV14
J: TRBJ1-6
size: few
D: -
DNA: TGTGCCAGCAGCCCATCAGACACGGGGAGCTCCTATAATTCACCCCTCCACTTT
CDR3: CASSPSDTGSSYNSPLHF

V: TRBV7-2
J: TRBJ2-5
size: -
D: TRBD2
DNA: TGTGCCAGCAGCTTTGGTAGCGGGAGAAAAGAGACCCAGTACTTC
CDR3: CASSFGSGRKETQYF

V: TRBV7-3
J: TRBJ2-1
size: -
D: -
DNA: TGTGCCAGCAGCTCCTCGGGCAGACTAAATGAGCAGTTCTTC
CDR3: CASSSSGRLNEQFF

V: TRBV28
J: TRBJ2-1
size: -
D: TRBD1
DNA: TGTGCCAGCAGTCCATTGACAGGGGGCGGATTCTTC
CDR3: CASSPLTGGGFF

V: TRBV10-3
J: TRBJ1-1
size: -
D: -
DNA: TGTGCCATCAGTGAGTCCGGTACTGAAGCTTTCTTT
CDR3: CAISESGTEAFF

V: TRBV7-9
J: TRBJ2-5
size: many
D: -
DNA: TGTGCCAGCAGGATTCCAGGACCGCAAGAGACCCAGTACTTC
CDR3: CASRIPGPQETQYF

V: TRBV7-9
J: TRBJ1-1
size: -
D: -
DNA: TGCACCAGCAGCCAAGACAAAAAGTTAGCTTTCTTT
CDR3: CTSSQDKKLAFF

V: TRBV2
J: TRBJ2-2
size: medium-sized
D: -
DNA: TGTGCCAGCCACCAGGGGAAGTACACCGGGGAGCTGTTTTTT
CDR3: CASHQGKYTGELFF

V: TRBV2
J: TRBJ2-5
size: once
D: TRBD1
DNA: TGTGCCAGCAGTGAAGTGACAGGGCCAGAGACCCAGTACTTC
CDR3: CASSEVTGPETQYF

V: TRBV7-3
J: TRBJ2-3
size: -
D: TRBD1
DNA: TGTGCCAGCAGCTCCCGGGACAGGGGGAGCATCAGAGATACGCAGTATTTT
CDR3: CASSSRDRGSIRDTQYF

V: TRBV11-2
J: TRBJ1-1
size: -
D: -
DNA: TGTGCCAGCAGCTTGGGAATGAACACTGAAGCTTTCTTT
CDR3: CASSLGMNTEAFF

V: TRBV5-6
J: TRBJ2-3
size: many
D: -
DNA: TGTGCCAGCAGCTTGTCGTCCAGCGCACCTAGCACAGATACGCAGTATTTT
CDR3: CASSLSSSAPSTDTQYF

V: TRBV29-1
J: TRBJ2-7
size: few
D: -
DNA: TGCAGCTTAGGTCAAACCTACGAGCAGTACTTC
CDR3: CSLGQTYEQYF

V: TRBV28
J: TRBJ1-1
size: -
D: -
DNA: TGTGCCGTCCTGGGACACCAGAACACTGAAGCTTTCTTT
CDR3: CAVLGHQNTEAFF

V: TRBV5-4
J: TRBJ1-3
size: -
D: -
DNA: TGTGCCAGCAGCTCCAGGTCCGCCTCTGGAAACACCATATATTTT
CDR3: CASSSRSASGNTIYF

V: TRBV18
J: TRBJ2-7
size: few
D: TRBD1
DNA: TGTGCCAGCTCACCAACGGGACAGGGGGCGGATGAGCAGTACTTC
CDR3: CASSPTGQGADEQYF

V: TRBV29-1
J: TRBJ2-5
size: -
D: TRBD1
DNA: TGCAGCGTTGAGAGGACAGGGGAACAAGAGACCCAGTACTTC
CDR3: CSVERTGEQETQYF

V: TRBV7-2
J: TRBJ2-6
size: many
D: -
DNA: TGTGCCAGCAGCTTAGCCTTCCGGCAACCCAACGTCCTGACTTTC
CDR3: CASSLAFRQPNVLTF

V: TRBV7-2
J: TRBJ2-6
size: many
D: -
DNA: TGTGCCAGCAGCCTAAAGGGGGGGTCCGGGGCCAACGTCCTGACTTTC
CDR3: CASSLKGGSGANVLTF

V: TRBV20-1
J: TRBJ2-4
size: few
D: TRBD2
DNA: TGCAGTGCCCCAGGACTAGCGGGAGGGAAATATTTCAAAAACATTCAGTACTTC
CDR3: CSAPGLAGGKYFKNIQYF

V: TRBV3-1
J: TRBJ2-7
size: -
D: -
DNA: TGTGCCAGCAGCCCCCGGGACATGAGCGACGAGCAGTACTTC
CDR3: CASSPRDMSDEQYF

V: TRBV27
J: TRBJ2-1
size: -
D: TRBD2
DNA: TGTGCCAGCAGCCATATAGCGGGAGAGTGGGAGCAGTTCTTC
CDR3: CASSHIAGEWEQFF

V: TRBV20-1
J: TRBJ1-2
size: many
D: -
DNA: TGCAGTGCTACCTCACAGGAACACTATGGCTACACCTTC
CDR3: CSATSQEHYGYTF

V: TRBV6-1
J: TRBJ2-7
size: -
D: -
DNA: TGTGCCAGCGCGGTGGGTGGGACCTACGAGCAGTACTTC
CDR3: CASAVGGTYEQYF

V: TRBV2
J: TRBJ2-5
size: -
D: TRBD1
DNA: TGTGCCAGCAATGTTGACAGGGGCCAAGAGACCCAGTACTTC
CDR3: CASNVDRGQETQYF

V: TRBV6-2/TRBV6-3
J: TRBJ2-2
size: -
D: -
DNA: TGTGCCAGCACAGGGAATACGAACACCGGGGAGCTGTTTTTT
CDR3: CASTGNTNTGELFF

V: TRBV7-2
J: TRBJ2-5
size: many
D: TRBD2
DNA: TGTGCCAGCAGCCCAGGACTAGCGGTGTACCAAGAGACCCAGTACTTC
CDR3: CASSPGLAVYQETQYF

V: TRBV2
J: TRBJ1-3
size: few
D: -
DNA: TGTGCCAGCAGTGACCCCGGGGCCTCTGGAAACACCATATATTTT
CDR3: CASSDPGASGNTIYF

V: TRBV7-9
J: TRBJ2-2
size: -
D: -
DNA: TGTGCCAGCAGCTTCACTTGGCGTGTCACCGGGGAGCTGTTTTTT
CDR3: CASSFTWRVTGELFF

V: TRBV6-5
J: TRBJ2-7
size: many
D: TRBD2
DNA: TGTGCCAGCAGTTACTCGACGGCGGGAGTCGGTTACGAGCAGTACTTC
CDR3: CASSYSTAGVGYEQYF

V: TRBV20-1
J: TRBJ2-7
size: once
D: -
DNA: TGCAGTGCTACGGGGGAGAACAGGGGGGGCGTATACGAGCAGTACTTC
CDR3: CSATGENRGGVYEQYF

V: TRBV2
J: TRBJ1-4
size: many
D: -
DNA: TGTGCCAGCAGCAGGAATCCGGGGGAAAAACTGTTTTTT
CDR3: CASSRNPGEKLFF

V: TRBV7-9
J: TRBJ1-1
size: many
D: -
DNA: TGTGCCAGCAGCCCAATCACCTCGGGGTCTTTTGAAGCTTTCTTT
CDR3: CASSPITSGSFEAFF

V: TRBV20-1
J: TRBJ1-6
size: many
D: TRBD1
DNA: TGCAGTGCTAGAGACCCGCTTTTGGGACAGTATAATTCACCCCTCCACTTT
CDR3: CSARDPLLGQYNSPLHF

V: TRBV29-1
J: TRBJ1-4
size: many
D: TRBD1
DNA: TGCAGCGTATGGACCCGGGACAGCAATGAAAAACTGTTTTTT
CDR3: CSVWTRDSNEKLFF

V: TRBV24-1
J: TRBJ2-7
size: -
D: -
DNA: TGTGCCACCAGTGCTGGAGGGGACTACGAGCAGTACTTC
CDR3: CATSAGGDYEQYF

V: TRBV7-6
J: TRBJ2-2
size: many
D: TRBD1
DNA: TGTGCCAGCAGCTCAGACAGGGGAATCACCGGGGAGCTGTTTTTT
CDR3: CASSSDRGITGELFF

V: TRBV20-1
J: TRBJ2-7
size: -
D: -
DNA: TGCAGCGTTGATGTGGGTGTCGAGCAGTACTTC
CDR3: CSVDVGVEQYF

V: TRBV19
J: TRBJ1-1
size: many
D: -
DNA: TGTGCCAGTAGTATAACAGGGAGGACTGAAGCTTTCTTT
CDR3: CASSITGRTEAFF

V: TRBV2
J: TRBJ2-7
size: medium-sized
D: -
DNA: TGTGCCAGCAAGGCGGGACCAACCTACGAGCAGTACTTC
CDR3: CASKAGPTYEQYF

V: TRBV13
J: TRBJ2-7
size: many
D: TRBD1
DNA: TGTGCCAGCAGCCGTACGACCCGGGACAGTACCTACGAGCAGTACTTC
CDR3: CASSRTTRDSTYEQYF

V: TRBV20-1
J: TRBJ2-1
size: many
D: -
DNA: TGCAGTGCTAGAGGCGGGGCCGGCCTAGCCAATGAGCAGTTCTTC
CDR3: CSARGGAGLANEQFF

V: TRBV11-2
J: TRBJ1-2
size: -
D: -
DNA: TGTGCCAGCAGCTTTAACAGGGAGGGGTATGGCTACACCTTC
CDR3: CASSFNREGYGYTF

V: TRBV28
J: TRBJ1-4
size: -
D: -
DNA: TGTGCCAGTACGGGGGCAGGGAGCAGAGGGGTTAATGAAAAACTGTTTTTT
CDR3: CASTGAGSRGVNEKLFF